A selection of T cell receptor beta chains follows, all from one sample in a study of T-cell memory formation after mild COVID-19. TCRdb independently ran MiXCR on the 5' RACE reads; one entry per CDR3 protein. The sample has hundreds of thousands of distinct CDR3 sequences, roughly 24% seen once; the top ten hold 7% to 9.5%. Sequencing was performed on PBMCs or a T cell subset sorted from them (not recorded which). The receptors here all came from an adult woman who had mild COVID-19 (a few samples of this study predate the infection). Cell type and time point are not known. CDR3s include the opening cysteine and the closing phenylalanine or tryptophan.

TRBV27	TRBJ2-1	CASNPLAPSSYNEQFF
TRBV5-6	TRBJ1-2	CASSLGQGVRWSYTF
TRBV5-5	TRBJ2-5	CASSFLDFETQYF
TRBV20-1	TRBJ2-7	CSASQGDYEQYF
TRBV7-8	TRBJ2-1	CASSRNGGGAGEQFF
TRBV7-9	TRBJ1-2	CASSPALLYGYTF
TRBV20-1	TRBJ2-7	CSARDGTVTYEQYF
TRBV15	TRBJ2-5	CATSRGWERKTQYF
TRBV10-3	TRBJ2-3	CAIAAARTRVFTDTQYF
TRBV7-9	TRBJ2-4	CASSSTPDRGTKNIQYF
TRBV19	TRBJ2-2	CASSLAPGQGRTNTGELFF
TRBV7-9	TRBJ1-1	CASSNNRRANTEAFF
TRBV7-9	TRBJ2-3	CASSPRIDTDTQYF
TRBV18	TRBJ1-1	CASSPLSGTENTEAFF
TRBV9	TRBJ1-1	CASSEQGDPKAFF
TRBV5-1	TRBJ2-7	CASSDTDGFYEQYF
TRBV5-1	TRBJ1-6	CASSSPQGTNSPLHF
TRBV15	TRBJ2-3	CASDWARPPSDTQYF
TRBV4-2	TRBJ1-2	CASSQGPSGQVFYTF
TRBV7-9	TRBJ2-1	CASSSGTGSNEQFF
TRBV6-2/TRBV6-3	TRBJ2-5	CASSSSGETQYF
TRBV18	TRBJ2-7	CASSPDRAHEQYF
TRBV7-2	TRBJ2-3	CASSLMEGTTDTQYF
TRBV7-9	TRBJ1-1	CASSLDGGEAFF
TRBV12-3/TRBV12-4	TRBJ2-3	CASTYRGTQYF
TRBV2	TRBJ1-5	CASSEARAGLSNQPQHF
TRBV29-1	TRBJ2-2	CSVDHKNTGELFF
TRBV12-3/TRBV12-4	TRBJ1-5	CASRRGQGANQPQHF
TRBV12-3/TRBV12-4	TRBJ1-2	CASSEQASNYGYTF
TRBV14	TRBJ2-1	CASSPFSGSYDEQFF
TRBV4-1	TRBJ1-2	CASSQEGQRYGYTF
TRBV7-9	TRBJ2-5	CASSGRLAGVPETQYF
TRBV7-9	TRBJ1-1	CASSFTGGEAFF
TRBV7-6	TRBJ2-7	CASSSEGGEQYF
TRBV3-1	TRBJ2-3	CASSQDTFEHMIGTDTQYF
TRBV7-8	TRBJ2-1	CASSLGASGRADNEQFF
TRBV29-1	TRBJ2-3	CSVEGGSSLLTDTQYF
TRBV7-8	TRBJ2-6	CASTPTGTGNSGANVLTF
TRBV18	TRBJ2-3	CASSPFLAGDISTDTQYF
TRBV11-2	TRBJ2-1	CASSLAPTSGEQFF
TRBV11-2	TRBJ2-5	CASSLRTGLVEETQYF
TRBV6-5	TRBJ2-5	CASGGDREKETQYF
TRBV5-6	TRBJ1-2	CASSLKTVLYGYTF
TRBV20-1	TRBJ2-1	CSARDSRTSNEQFF
TRBV30	TRBJ2-3	CAWNRGSTDTQYF
TRBV29-1	TRBJ2-7	CSVALGGFGVYEQYF
TRBV7-8	TRBJ2-7	CASRGMRGRAYEQYF
TRBV7-3	TRBJ2-1	CASKRDRDYNEQFF
TRBV9	TRBJ2-1	CASSVGTSTYNEQFF
TRBV11-2	TRBJ2-1	CASSLGGSRAGGMFF
TRBV5-1	TRBJ2-1	CASSLAPQESYNEQFF
TRBV3-1	TRBJ1-1	CASSQGSETEAFF